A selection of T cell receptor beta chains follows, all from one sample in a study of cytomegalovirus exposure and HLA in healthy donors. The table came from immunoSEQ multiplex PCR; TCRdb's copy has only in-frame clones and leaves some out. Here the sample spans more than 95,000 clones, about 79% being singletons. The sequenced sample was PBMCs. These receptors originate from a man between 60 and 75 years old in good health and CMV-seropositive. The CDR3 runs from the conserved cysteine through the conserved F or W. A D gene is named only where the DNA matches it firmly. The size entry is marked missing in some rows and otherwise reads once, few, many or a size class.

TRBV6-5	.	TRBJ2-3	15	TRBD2	TGTGCCAGCAGCGGGACTAGCGGGGGCACAGATACGCAGTATTTT	CASSGTSGGTDTQYF
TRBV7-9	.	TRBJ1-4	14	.	TGTGCCAGCAGCCGTGGACAGTTTAATGAAAAACTGTTTTTT	CASSRGQFNEKLFF
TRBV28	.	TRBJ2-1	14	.	TGTGCCAGCAGTTCTTCAGGGGCTTTCAATGAGCAGTTCTTC	CASSSSGAFNEQFF
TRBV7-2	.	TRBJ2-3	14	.	TGTGCCAGCAGCCCCGGTCGACTTTCAGATACGCAGTATTTT	CASSPGRLSDTQYF
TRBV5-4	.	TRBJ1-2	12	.	TGTGCCAGCAGCTTGGATAGCTATGGCTACACCTTC	CASSLDSYGYTF
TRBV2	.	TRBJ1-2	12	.	TGTGCCAGCAGTGAAGGGGGGCCGGGTAACACCTTC	CASSEGGPGNTF
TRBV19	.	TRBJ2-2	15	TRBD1	TGTGCCAGTAGACCGGGACAGGAGAACACCGGGGAGCTGTTTTTT	CASRPGQENTGELFF
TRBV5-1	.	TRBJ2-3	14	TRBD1	TGCGCCAGCAGCGCCGACAGGGAGAGAGATACGCAGTATTTT	CASSADRERDTQYF
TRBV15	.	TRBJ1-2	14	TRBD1	TGTGCCACCAGTGGGACAGGGCCTAACTATGGCTACACCTTC	CATSGTGPNYGYTF
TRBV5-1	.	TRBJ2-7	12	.	TGCGCCAGCAGCTTGGGGGACGGGGGGCAGTACTTC	CASSLGDGGQYF
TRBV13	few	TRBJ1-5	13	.	TGTGCCAGCAGCTTAGGACAGTGCCGGCCCCAGCATTTT	CASSLGQCRPQHF
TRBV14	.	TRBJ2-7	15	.	TGTGCCAGCAGCCAAGGACCCCCGCGGCTCTACGAGCAGTACTTC	CASSQGPPRLYEQYF
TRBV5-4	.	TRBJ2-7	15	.	TGTGCCAGCAGCCTAAGCTCAGGGGGGCCCTACGAGCAGTACTTC	CASSLSSGGPYEQYF
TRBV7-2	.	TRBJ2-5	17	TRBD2	TGTGCCAGCAGCTTAGCGCGACTAGCGGGGGGCCAAGAGACCCAGTACTTC	CASSLARLAGGQETQYF
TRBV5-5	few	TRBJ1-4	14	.	TGTGCCAGCAGCCATGCGGGGTCTAATGAAAAACTGTTTTTT	CASSHAGSNEKLFF
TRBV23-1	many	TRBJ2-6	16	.	TGCGCCAGCAGTCAATCGAAGAGCTCTGGGGCCAACGTCCTGACTTTC	CASSQSKSSGANVLTF
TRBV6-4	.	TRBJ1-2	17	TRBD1	TGTGCCAACCTTTGTCGGGGACAGGGAGAAGGGTCCTGCGGCTACACCTTC	CANLCRGQGEGSCGYTF
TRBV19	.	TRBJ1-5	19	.	TGTGCCAGTAGTATAGGAAGTACCGGGACACTAAGAAGCAATCAGCCCCAGCATTTT	CASSIGSTGTLRSNQPQHF
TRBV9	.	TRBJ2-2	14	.	TGTGCCAGCAGCGACAGGGTTGGAACCGGGGAGCTGTTTTTT	CASSDRVGTGELFF
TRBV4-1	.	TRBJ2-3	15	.	TGCGCCAGCAGCCAAGATCAGGGGGGCCAGAGAATGCAGTATTTT	CASSQDQGGQRMQYF
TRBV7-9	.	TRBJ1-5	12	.	TGTTCCAGCAGCTTAGTCGGGGGGCCCCAGCATTTT	CSSSLVGGPQHF
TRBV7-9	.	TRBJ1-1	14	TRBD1	TGTGCCAGCATCCCCCGAGGGGGACAGCTGAAGGCTTTCTTT	CASIPRGGQLKAFF
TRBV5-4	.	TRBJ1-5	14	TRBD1	TGTGCCAGCAGCTTACAGGGGGCGAGACAGCCCCAGCATTTT	CASSLQGARQPQHF
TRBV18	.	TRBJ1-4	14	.	TGTGCCAGCTCACCGGGGCTAACTAATGAAAAACTGTTTTTT	CASSPGLTNEKLFF
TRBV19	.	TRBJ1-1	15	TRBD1	TGTGCCAGTAGTATGGGACAGGCACGGGGCACTGAAGCTTTCTTT	CASSMGQARGTEAFF
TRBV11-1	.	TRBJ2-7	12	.	TGTGCCAGCAGCCCCCGAGGCTACGAGCAGTACTTC	CASSPRGYEQYF
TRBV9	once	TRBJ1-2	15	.	TGTGCCAGCAGCGCCCGACCCACAGGGTTGGATGGCTACACCTTC	CASSARPTGLDGYTF
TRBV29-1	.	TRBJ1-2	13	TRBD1	TGCAGCGCTACGCACGGGACAGGCTATGGCTACACCTTC	CSATHGTGYGYTF